The 13 T cell receptor beta chains listed next were all sequenced from one sample in a study of blood T cell repertoires in COVID-19. Assay: immunoSEQ multiplex PCR; the TCRdb copy retains only in-frame clones and omits some. This table holds tens of thousands of clones, approximately 86% found once. The specimen sequenced was peripheral blood. The receptor set was obtained from a woman over 75 in a cohort sampled during active or convalescent COVID-19.

The CDR3, as DNA: TGTGCCAGCAGTTTCATTGGCTACACCTTC. Translating gives CASSFIGYTF. This chain connects TRBV12-3 or TRBV12-4 to TRBJ1-2; D is ambiguous. The CDR3 runs 10 residues. The V and J ends lost 3 bases and 7 bases respectively, with 3 bases between them.

DNA of the CDR3: TGTGCCAGCAGTTTATGGAAGGGGATGGTGACAGATACGCAGTATTTT. Translating gives CASSLWKGMVTDTQYF. The chain is built from TRBV28 and TRBJ2-3, with a tentative D call TRBD1 (5 bases). CDR3 length: 16 amino acids. Trimming cost V 0 bases and J 3 bases, with 13 bases left between them. CDR1 is MDHEN, CDR2 SYDVKM, per germline.

The chain employs TRBV24-1 and TRBJ1-5; D gene ambiguous. The V end was cut by 2 bases, the J end by 5 bases, with 12 bases between. The CDR3 covers 15 residues. Per germline, CDR1 KGHDR and CDR2 SFDVKD. CDR3 protein: CATSDSTGLDQPQHF. The CDR3 nucleotides read TGTGCCACCAGTGATTCGACGGGGTTGGATCAGCCCCAGCATTTT.

This chain connects TRBV2 to TRBJ2-7; TRBD1 matches at 9 bases. The V segment lost 4 bases and the J segment 2 bases; nucleotides outside the gene matches: 6. Germline assignment: CDR1 SNHLY and CDR2 FYNNEI. This CDR3 is built from 15 residues. In DNA, the CDR3 is TGTGCCAGCAGTGTTGCGGGACAGGGACCCTACGAGCAGTACTTC. Its protein is CASSVAGQGPYEQYF.

This clone showed up just a few times. The rearrangement joins TRBV3-1 (or the pseudogene TRBV3-2) to TRBJ1-6; no clear D. V dropped 1 base and J dropped 3 bases, with 10 bases sitting between them. CDR1 is LGHDT and CDR2 is YNNKEL in the germline V gene (reference sequence). This CDR3 is built from 16 residues. This chain's CDR3 is CASSQARVGYNSPLHF. The CDR3 DNA sequence: TGTGCCAGCAGCCAAGCACGGGTCGGCTATAATTCACCCCTCCACTTT.

This rearrangement joins TRBV28 to TRBJ1-1, with a tentative D call TRBD1 (6 bases). The CDR3 has 12 amino acids. Germline V gene lookup returns CDR1 MDHEN and CDR2 SYDVKM. V gave up 6 bases and J gave up 7 bases, with 12 bases separating them. For the CDR3, the DNA is TGTGCCAGCAGCCCCGGACAGTTTGAAGCTTTCTTT. Translating it yields CASSPGQFEAFF.

This sequence joins TRBV5-4 and TRBJ2-2, with 12 bases matching TRBD2. Losses at the gene ends were 5 bases for V and 3 bases for J; bases not matched to a gene: 5. There are 16 residues in the CDR3. Germline CDR1 SGHNT, CDR2 YYREEE (reference sequence). In DNA, the CDR3 is TGTGCCAGCAGGACTAGCGGGAGAGGAGACACCGGGGAGCTGTTTTTT. Its protein is CASRTSGRGDTGELFF.

The chain joins TRBV18 to TRBJ1-1, with D maybe TRBD1 (6 bases). CDR1 is KGHSH, CDR2 LQKENI, per germline. The CDR3 runs to 15 residues. Trimming took off 2 bases at V and 1 base at J, with 11 bases between the two ends. The CDR3 DNA sequence: TGTGCCAGCTCACCAGAGGACAGAAAGAACACTGAAGCTTTCTTT. The encoded protein is CASSPEDRKNTEAFF.

This clone was detected only a few times. V gene TRBV24-1 combines with J gene TRBJ1-2; possible D gene TRBD1, 6 bases. From germline, CDR1 is KGHDR and CDR2 SFDVKD. The length of the CDR3 is 16 residues. Trimming pared 1 base from V and 4 bases from J, leaving 15 bases between. DNA of the CDR3: TGTGCCACCAGTGATTTAGCGTGGGGGCGCCTCTATGGCTACACCTTC. It translates to CATSDLAWGRLYGYTF.

This clone appeared a single time. At one end the junction does not follow the germline gene, possibly because of a read error. This chain joins TRBV5-6 and TRBJ1-1; D not resolved. The germline V gene encodes CDR1 SGHDT and CDR2 YYEEEE. The CDR3 consists of 13 residues. CDR3 DNA sequence: TGTGCCAGCACCTTGGGGAGGAACACTGAAGCTTTCTTT. It yields the protein CASTLGRNTEAFF.

The J gene is TRBJ2-6, the V gene TRBV29-1; D is possibly TRBD1 (6 bases). This CDR3 is built from 16 residues. Trimming shortened V by 7 bases and J by 1 base, and 17 bases separated the two germline ends. Germline values: CDR1 SQVTM, CDR2 ANQGSEA. CDR3 region: CSGALDRPSGANVLTF. Here the CDR3 DNA reads TGCAGCGGAGCTCTAGACAGGCCATCTGGGGCCAACGTCCTGACTTTC. The entire variable domain, with the rest obtained from reference TRBV29-1 and TRBJ2-6, is as follows: SAVISQKPSRDICQRGTSLTIQCQVDSQVTMMFWYRQQPGQSLTLIATANQGSEATYESGFVIDKFPISRPNLTFSTLTVSNMSPEDSSIYLCSGALDRPSGANVLTFGAGSRLTVL.

The J gene is TRBJ2-7, the V gene TRBV7-6; D unresolved. Germline lookup yields CDR1 SGHVS and CDR2 FNYEAQ. Trimming took 5 bases from V and 3 from J, leaving 5 bases between them. CDR3 length: 11 amino acids. In nucleotides, the CDR3 is TGTGCCAGCAGCCTATTCTACGAGCAGTACTTC. As protein: CASSLFYEQYF.

This clone has a single count. The rearrangement joins TRBV7-9 to TRBJ2-1; 9 bases agree with TRBD2. V lost 5 bases and J lost 5; bases outside the gene matches: 10. The CDR3 has 16 residues. Germline assignment: CDR1 SEHNR and CDR2 FQNEAQ (reference sequence). As DNA, the CDR3 is TGTGCCAGCAGCCCTACCGGGACTAGCCCCCACAATGAGCAGTTCTTC. It translates to CASSPTGTSPHNEQFF.